The next 29 T cell receptor beta chains were all read from a single sample in a study of identical twins. TCRdb reanalysed the 5' RACE reads using MiXCR and keeps one entry per CDR3 protein. Altogether some 570,000 distinct CDR3 sequences are present, around 22% being singletons, with the ten largest covering approximately 0.5%. This same sample was also part of a study on yellow fever vaccine responses in identical twins.

The sequenced sample was CD4+ T cells sorted from blood. The receptors were sampled from a woman aged 18-29 years in good health.

CDR3 sequence reads: CAISKTGTGETQYF. In DNA, the CDR3 is TGTGCCATCAGTAAAACCGGGACGGGAGAGACCCAGTACTTC. This chain joins TRBV10-3 and TRBJ2-5, with D tentatively TRBD1 or TRBD2 (5 bases each). V lost 5 bases, J lost 4 bases, and 14 bases lay in between. Germline CDR1 and CDR2: ENHRY and SYGVKD. The CDR3 length is 14 residues.

The table lists this clonotype with many counts. The chain couples TRBV12-3 or TRBV12-4 to TRBJ2-6; D is uncertain. V was pared by 5 bases and J by 6 bases, with 14 bases between. The CDR3 length is 15 residues. The CDR3 DNA sequence: TGTGCCAGCAGTCTCGACCCTTCCGTGGCCAACGTCCTGACTTTC. Translating it yields CASSLDPSVANVLTF.

This clonotype was counted only a few times. This chain uses TRBV20-1 with TRBJ2-7; 11 nucleotides agree with TRBD2. The CDR3 spans 15 residues. The V segment lost 3 bases and the J segment 2 bases; nucleotides outside the gene matches: 6. Germline CDR1 is DFQATT and CDR2 is SNEGSKA (reference sequence). The CDR3 DNA sequence: TGCAGTGCTAGGGATACTAGCGGGAGTCCCTACGAGCAGTACTTC. Protein: CSARDTSGSPYEQYF.

This clonotype showed up just a few times. CDR3 region: CSASGQDGQPQHF. The DNA for the CDR3 is TGCAGTGCTAGTGGACAGGACGGTCAGCCCCAGCATTTT. V usage is TRBV20-1 and J usage is TRBJ1-5; 7 bases line up with TRBD1. Losses at the gene ends were 3 bases for V and 6 bases for J; bases not matched to a gene: 5. Germline V lookup: CDR1 DFQATT, CDR2 SNEGSKA (reference sequence). This CDR3 spans 13 amino acids.

The chain couples TRBV19 to TRBJ1-4; weak D call: TRBD1 (5 bases). CDR3 length equals 15 residues. V was shortened by 7 bases and J by 5 bases, with 17 bases between the two germline ends. The germline V gene encodes CDR1 LNHDA and CDR2 SQIVND (reference sequence). Here the CDR3 DNA reads TGTGCCAGTACCCCAGAGGGGAAAGGGAATGAAAAACTGTTTTTT. Residues: CASTPEGKGNEKLFF.

The V call is TRBV10-3, the J call TRBJ2-3, with 8 bases matching TRBD2. The J segment lost 2 bases and the V segment lost 10 bases, leaving 8 bases of the junction unmatched. Germline V CDR1 and CDR2: ENHRY, SYGVKD. This CDR3 contains 14 residues. The DNA of the CDR3 is TGTGCCAGCCTCCGGGAGGGAAACACAGATACGCAGTATTTT. It encodes CASLREGNTDTQYF.

The chain joins TRBV9 to TRBJ2-3; D unresolved. V was trimmed by 0 bases and J by 1 base, leaving 9 bases between them. Per germline, CDR1 SGDLS and CDR2 YYNGEE. The CDR3 loop spans 15 amino acids. DNA of the CDR3: TGTGCCAGCAGCGTAGCATTTAGGGGCACAGATACGCAGTATTTT. This codes for CASSVAFRGTDTQYF.

The chain recombines TRBV3-1 with TRBJ1-1; TRBD1 might be the D (5 bases). The CDR3 covers 12 residues. Germline V gives CDR1 LGHDT, CDR2 YNNKEL (reference sequence). Trimming pared 2 bases from V and 7 bases from J, leaving 8 bases between. The CDR3 region is CASSQSGVEAFF. The CDR3 DNA follows: TGTGCCAGCAGCCAATCGGGGGTTGAAGCTTTCTTT.

This clonotype came up a few times. The genes are TRBV10-3 and TRBJ1-1; 7 bases align to TRBD1. The trim removed 2 bases at V and 5 bases at J, leaving 8 bases unmatched. The V gene's germline CDR1 is ENHRY and CDR2 SYGVKD. The CDR3 is 15 residues long. CDR3 region: CAISEAQGVGTEAFF. The CDR3, as DNA: TGTGCCATCAGTGAGGCTCAGGGGGTAGGAACTGAAGCTTTCTTT.

CDR3 loop: CASSPPTKTGELFF. The CDR3 nucleotides read TGTGCCAGCTCACCACCTACCAAAACCGGGGAGCTGTTTTTT. The chain links TRBV18 to TRBJ2-2; unclear D gene. CDR1 is KGHSH, CDR2 LQKENI, per germline. Trimming removed 0 bases from V and 5 bases from J, with 7 bases in between. The CDR3 sequence is 14 residues long.

The rearrangement uses TRBV12-3 or TRBV12-4 and TRBJ2-1; possible D gene TRBD1, 6 bases. The CDR3 is 17 residues long. Trimming removed 2 bases from V and 6 bases from J, with 20 bases in between. The CDR3, as DNA: TGTGCCAGCAGTTTACGTGTTGGGGGCGGTCCCGGCAATGAGCAGTTCTTC. It specifies CASSLRVGGGPGNEQFF.

V usage is TRBV5-6 and J usage is TRBJ2-5; 8 positions match TRBD2. Unmatched junction bases numbered 9, after V lost 4 bases and J lost 4 bases. CDR3 size: 15 residues. In germline, CDR1 is SGHDT, CDR2 YYEEEE. CDR3 sequence: CASSRTGTSRETQYF. DNA of the CDR3: TGTGCCAGCAGCAGAACCGGGACTAGTAGAGAGACCCAGTACTTC.

This sequence joins TRBV5-1 and TRBJ2-2; D is undetermined. V was pared by 3 bases and J by 4 bases, with 10 bases between. Looked up from germline, CDR1 is SGHRS and CDR2 is YFSETQ. The CDR3 has 14 amino acids. Here the CDR3 DNA reads TGCGCCAGCAGCTCGGGTTTTCTCACCGGGGAGCTGTTTTTT. It codes for CASSSGFLTGELFF. Filled out from reference TRBV5-1 and TRBJ2-2, the complete variable domain reads KAGVTQTPRYLIKTRGQQVTLSCSPISGHRSVSWYQQTPGQGLQFLFEYFSETQRNKGNFPGRFSGRQFSNSRSEMNVSTLELGDSALYLCASSSGFLTGELFFGEGSRLTVL.

This clonotype was seen more than once but under ten times. The V call is TRBV20-1, the J call TRBJ1-1, with D perhaps TRBD1 (6 bases). The length of the CDR3 is 14 residues. Trimming took off 2 bases at V and 2 bases at J, with 12 bases between the two ends. Germline assignment: CDR1 DFQATT and CDR2 SNEGSKA (reference sequence). In DNA form, the CDR3 reads TGCAGTGCTAGAATGGGGGGCGCTAACACTGAAGCTTTCTTT. It is translated as CSARMGGANTEAFF.

The chain combines TRBV5-1 with TRBJ2-1; tentatively, D is TRBD2 (5 bases). This CDR3 is 15 amino acids long. Trimming shortened V by 4 bases and J by 0 bases, and 11 bases separated the two germline ends. Germline lookup yields CDR1 SGHRS and CDR2 YFSETQ. CDR3 sequence reads: CASSASGDSYNEQFF. CDR3 nucleotides: TGCGCCAGCAGCGCAAGCGGAGACTCCTACAATGAGCAGTTCTTC.

As concerns this clonotype: Just one base apart from a much larger clone, this may be a read error. This chain links TRBV28 with TRBJ1-2, with a possible D match to TRBD1 (6 bases). This CDR3 has 13 residues. With 3 bases removed from V and 4 bases from J, the gap between germline ends came to 9 bases. The V gene's germline CDR1 is MDHEN and CDR2 SYDVKM. The CDR3 nucleotides are TGTGCCAGCAGTTTCACAGGGAGCTATGGCTACACCTTC. This codes for CASSFTGSYGYTF.

This clonotype was seen a few times. The genes are TRBV12-3 or TRBV12-4 and TRBJ2-5; 8 nucleotides match TRBD2. The CDR3 covers 13 residues. V dropped 7 bases and J dropped 4; count of bases not matched to a gene: 5. The CDR3 nucleotides are TGTGCCAGCACATTTGCGGGGGGAGAGACCCAGTACTTC. It codes for CASTFAGGETQYF.

This clonotype was detected a few times. The rearrangement joins TRBV5-1 to TRBJ1-1; D perhaps matches TRBD1 (6 bases). CDR3 length equals 16 residues. V lost 0 bases, J lost 6 bases, and 18 bases lay in between. CDR1 is SGHRS, CDR2 YFSETQ, per germline. CDR3 region: CASSLGGGGRLAEAFF. The CDR3 DNA sequence: TGCGCCAGCAGCTTGGGAGGGGGTGGAAGGTTGGCTGAAGCTTTCTTT.

This sequence joins TRBV12-3 or TRBV12-4 and TRBJ1-2; 9 nucleotides agree with TRBD1. CDR3 length: 17 residues. Losses at the gene ends were 4 bases for V and 3 bases for J; bases not matched to a gene: 12. Here the CDR3 DNA reads TGTGCCAGCAGTTCCCGGGACAGGGAAACTGCTTACTATGGCTACACCTTC. It yields the protein CASSSRDRETAYYGYTF.

This clonotype was recorded a few times. This chain joins TRBV7-8 and TRBJ2-1, with 9 positions matching TRBD2. CDR3 length equals 15 residues. V lost 5 bases to trimming and J lost 8 bases; unmatched junction nucleotides: 10. Germline values: CDR1 SGHVS, CDR2 FQNEAQ. The CDR3 DNA sequence: TGTGCCAGCAGCCCCTTAGCGGGAGCCCACGATGAGCAGTTCTTC. Its translation: CASSPLAGAHDEQFF.

This clonotype came up a few times. CDR3 region: CASSLSGGAGANVLTF. CDR3 nucleotides: TGTGCCAGCAGTTTATCAGGGGGCGCTGGGGCCAACGTCCTGACTTTC. The chain uses TRBV12-3 or TRBV12-4 and TRBJ2-6; 8 nucleotides match TRBD1. Germline trimming cut 2 bases from V and 2 bases from J; bases unmatched to any gene: 2. The CDR3 consists of 16 residues.

The V gene is TRBV5-1, the J gene TRBJ2-5, with 9 bases lining up with TRBD2. The CDR3 consists of 16 residues. J gave up 2 bases and V 4 bases, and 9 bases lay outside the gene matches. Germline V CDR1 and CDR2: SGHRS, YFSETQ. CDR3 bases: TGCGCCAGCAGCACCCCCGGGACTAGCCCTCAAGAGACCCAGTACTTC. Translation: CASSTPGTSPQETQYF.

The chain carries TRBV5-6 and TRBJ1-5; D is uncertain. Germline V gene lookup returns CDR1 SGHDT and CDR2 YYEEEE. Trimming removed 4 bases at V and 0 bases at J, with 14 bases between. CDR3 length: 16 amino acids. CDR3 DNA: TGTGCCAGCAGCCTTGGGCAGACCAATAGCAATCAGCCCCAGCATTTT. It is translated as CASSLGQTNSNQPQHF.

In its sample, this clonotype was seen a few times. V gene TRBV5-1 combines with J gene TRBJ1-1, with D perhaps matching TRBD1 (6 bases). The length of the CDR3 is 14 residues. The V end was cut by 2 bases, the J end by 8 bases, with 16 bases between. Germline V gene data show CDR1 as SGHRS and CDR2 as YFSETQ. The CDR3 DNA reads as TGCGCCAGCAGCTTACCCCAACAGGGTGGAGAAGCTTTCTTT. This codes for CASSLPQQGGEAFF. Drawing the rest from reference TRBV5-1 and TRBJ1-1, the complete variable domain is KAGVTQTPRYLIKTRGQQVTLSCSPISGHRSVSWYQQTPGQGLQFLFEYFSETQRNKGNFPGRFSGRQFSNSRSEMNVSTLELGDSALYLCASSLPQQGGEAFFGQGTRLTVV.

The chain recombines TRBV24-1 with TRBJ2-2; no reliable D call. V was shortened by 0 bases and J by 4 bases, with 8 bases between the two germline ends. CDR1 and CDR2 (germline): KGHDR, SFDVKD. The CDR3 totals 15 residues. This CDR3 is CATSDLRLATGELFF. CDR3 nucleotide sequence: TGTGCCACCAGTGATTTGAGACTTGCCACCGGGGAGCTGTTTTTT.

CDR3 sequence reads: CASSQSGIGGSFVDTQYF. As DNA, the CDR3 is TGCGCCAGCAGCCAAAGCGGGATAGGTGGATCCTTCGTAGATACGCAGTATTTT. The chain employs TRBV4-1 and TRBJ2-3; 7 bases agree with TRBD2. Germline CDR1 and CDR2: MGHRA and YSYEKL. Trimming at V came to 2 bases and at J to 5 bases, leaving 16 bases not matched to a gene. CDR3 length equals 18 residues.

This clonotype showed up many times. The chain has TRBV12-3 or TRBV12-4 and TRBJ1-4; weak D call: TRBD1 (5 bases). The V gene lost 6 bases and the J gene lost 5 bases, with 10 bases spanning the gap. This CDR3 is built from 13 residues. CDR3 residues: CASSRVENEKLFF. The CDR3 region has the DNA TGTGCCAGCAGCAGGGTTGAGAATGAAAAACTGTTTTTT.

This chain links TRBV10-1 with TRBJ2-1; 7 bases agree with TRBD2. Germline trimming cut 0 bases from V and 2 bases from J; bases unmatched to any gene: 10. Germline loops: CDR1 WNHNN, CDR2 SYGVQD (reference sequence). The CDR3 loop spans 18 amino acids. This chain's CDR3 is CASSESRFAGVPYNEQFF. The CDR3 region has the DNA TGCGCCAGCAGTGAGTCTCGGTTTGCGGGAGTTCCCTACAATGAGCAGTTCTTC.

This rearrangement joins TRBV10-2 to TRBJ2-3; maybe TRBD1 (5 bases). In germline, CDR1 is WSHSY, CDR2 SAAADI. The CDR3 contains 15 residues. V was trimmed by 3 bases and J by 4 bases, leaving 14 bases between them. CDR3 residues: CASSEYVRAPDTQYF. The CDR3 nucleotides are TGCGCCAGCAGTGAATACGTCAGGGCCCCAGATACGCAGTATTTT.